What follows are 25 T cell receptor beta chains derived from one specimen sequenced in a study of blood T cell repertoires in COVID-19. Clones were read by immunoSEQ multiplex PCR, and TCRdb kept only the in-frame ones, dropping some. The sample comprises under 250,000 clones, around nine tenths of which are singletons, and about 6.3% rests with the top ten. Sequences were obtained from peripheral blood. These TCRs come from a man in his sixties who had recovered from COVID-19.

This clone was picked up a small number of times. Other DNA sequences in this sample translate to the same CDR3. The CDR3 bases are TGTGCCAGCAGCCCAGGGGGAAGGAACACTGAAGCTTTCTTT. This gives the protein CASSPGGRNTEAFF. The chain is built from TRBV11-1 and TRBJ1-1, with 7 bases matching TRBD1. Germline CDR1 is SGHAT and CDR2 is FQDESV (reference sequence). This CDR3 comprises 14 residues. V lost 5 bases to trimming and J lost 1 base; unmatched junction nucleotides: 4.

V is TRBV6-5 and J is TRBJ2-7; D is unresolved. CDR3 length equals 13 residues. CDR1 is MNHEY and CDR2 is SVGAGI in the germline V gene. V was clipped by 5 bases and J by 1 base, with 9 bases between them. In DNA, the CDR3 is TGTGCCAGCAGTCGGCGAGGTTCCTACGAGCAGTACTTC. Protein sequence: CASSRRGSYEQYF.

This chain connects TRBV24-1 to TRBJ2-7; D may be TRBD1 (6 bases). Germline CDR1 KGHDR, CDR2 SFDVKD. Trimming took 4 bases from V and 0 from J, leaving 24 bases between them. The CDR3 covers 19 residues. CDR3 bases: TGTGCCACCAGTGACTCCGTTACCCTGGTCCAGGGGAGCTCCTACGAGCAGTACTTC. Its protein is CATSDSVTLVQGSSYEQYF.

A few counts support this clone. The chain joins TRBV11-3 to TRBJ1-3; the D is unclear. This CDR3 contains 13 residues. V dropped 0 bases and J dropped 4 bases, with 4 bases sitting between them. The germline V gene encodes CDR1 SGHNT and CDR2 YENEEA. This chain's CDR3 is CASSLDRGNTIYF. In nucleotides, the CDR3 is TGTGCCAGCAGCTTAGATCGGGGAAACACCATATATTTT.

With respect to this clone: A junction end diverges from the germline sequence, so it may reflect a read error. The chain combines TRBV2 with TRBJ2-2; TRBD1 agrees at 7 bases. CDR3 length equals 14 residues. Germline V gene lookup returns CDR1 SNHLY and CDR2 FYNNEI. CDR3 bases: TGTGCCGGCAGACAGGGCTCTTACACCGGGGAGCTGTTTTTT. As protein: CAGRQGSYTGELFF.

The chain uses TRBV19 and TRBJ2-5; possibly TRBD2 for D (5 bases). The V end was cut by 5 bases, the J end by 3 bases, with 16 bases between. The CDR3 contains 15 residues. Germline V CDR1 and CDR2: LNHDA, SQIVND (reference sequence). Here the CDR3 DNA reads TGTGCCAGTAGTCCACCCGGATGGGGAGAAGAGACCCAGTACTTC. This codes for CASSPPGWGEETQYF.

This rearrangement joins TRBV5-4 to TRBJ1-6; perhaps TRBD1 as D (5 bases). Trimming left V 4 bases short and J 6 bases short, with 14 bases between. Germline V gene data show CDR1 as SGHNT and CDR2 as YYREEE (reference sequence). This CDR3 has 15 residues. CDR3 residues: CASSPGGEGNSPLHF. The CDR3 DNA reads TGTGCCAGCAGCCCGGGGGGAGAAGGTAATTCACCCCTCCACTTT.

V is TRBV27 and J is TRBJ1-1; 7 bases are shared with TRBD1. The CDR3 is 14 residues long. Unmatched junction bases numbered 4, after V lost 5 bases and J lost 1 base. Germline V CDR1 and CDR2: MNHEY, SMNVEV (reference sequence). This chain's CDR3 is CASSATGKNTEAFF. CDR3 bases: TGTGCCAGCAGTGCGACAGGGAAGAACACTGAAGCTTTCTTT.

V gene TRBV7-2 combines with J gene TRBJ2-1, with a possible D match to TRBD2 (6 bases). V was shortened by 4 bases and J by 7 bases, with 17 bases between the two germline ends. The length of the CDR3 is 15 residues. Germline lookup yields CDR1 SGHTA and CDR2 FQGNSA. CDR3 region: CASSSSPGTLNEQFF. The CDR3 DNA sequence: TGTGCCAGCAGCTCTTCCCCGGGGACTCTAAATGAGCAGTTCTTC.

V is TRBV5-4 and J is TRBJ2-7; TRBD2 matches at 10 bases. Germline loops: CDR1 SGHNT, CDR2 YYREEE (reference sequence). V lost 2 bases to trimming and J lost 4 bases; unmatched junction nucleotides: 3. The CDR3 is 14 amino acids. Here the CDR3 DNA reads TGTGCCAGCAGCTTAGCGGGAGGGCGATACGAGCAGTACTTC. It encodes CASSLAGGRYEQYF.

This clone was observed once. The V gene is TRBV19, the J gene TRBJ2-6; D uncertain. This CDR3 is 13 amino acids long. In germline, CDR1 is LNHDA, CDR2 SQIVND (reference sequence). Trimming removed 7 bases from V and 0 bases from J, with 4 bases in between. The CDR3 spells CASINSGANVLTF. CDR3 nucleotides: TGTGCCAGTATTAACTCTGGGGCCAACGTCCTGACTTTC.

The V gene is TRBV28, the J gene TRBJ1-5; D gene uncertain. The germline V gene encodes CDR1 MDHEN and CDR2 SYDVKM. The V and J ends lost 4 bases and 1 base respectively, with 5 bases between them. The CDR3 loop spans 13 amino acids. The CDR3 bases are TGTGCCAGCAGTTGGCTGAGCAATCAGCCCCAGCATTTT. As protein: CASSWLSNQPQHF.

This clone has only one observation. The chain links TRBV19 to TRBJ2-2; 9 positions agree with TRBD1. This CDR3 has 18 amino acids. Germline V lookup: CDR1 LNHDA, CDR2 SQIVND (reference sequence). J was trimmed by 3 bases and V by 7 bases; bases with no gene match: 15. DNA of the CDR3: TGTGCCAGTACAATACGGATTGGGACAGGGTGGTACACCGGGGAGCTGTTTTTT. Its protein product is CASTIRIGTGWYTGELFF.

The chain couples TRBV5-4 to TRBJ2-2; D is possibly TRBD2 (6 bases). Germline-derived CDR1 and CDR2 are SGHNT and YYREEE (reference sequence). The V end was cut by 2 bases, the J end by 3 bases, with 11 bases between. CDR3 length: 15 residues. The CDR3 sequence is CASSFMTSYTGELFF. CDR3 DNA: TGTGCCAGCAGCTTTATGACTAGTTACACCGGGGAGCTGTTTTTT.

This chain links TRBV21-1 with TRBJ2-7; TRBD1, as called in the table, went unchecked against the DNA. TRBV21-1 is a pseudogene locus. There are 15 residues in the CDR3. The CDR3 reads CASSNRTGGTYEQYF. The CDR3 coding sequence is TGTGCCAGCAGCAATAGGACAGGGGGTACCTACGAGCAGTACTTC.

The chain has TRBV5-1 and TRBJ2-3, with TRBD1 as a possible D gene (6 bases). CDR1 is SGHRS, CDR2 YFSETQ, per germline. The CDR3 spans 15 residues. V was clipped by 1 base and J by 1 base, with 10 bases between them. The CDR3 here is CASSLTGPRTDTQYF. The CDR3 DNA is TGCGCCAGCAGCTTGACAGGGCCGCGCACAGATACGCAGTATTTT.

The chain recombines TRBV11-3 with TRBJ1-1; D unclear. V shed 4 bases and J shed 6 bases, with 9 bases lying between them. There are 12 residues in the CDR3. Germline V lookup: CDR1 SGHNT, CDR2 YENEEA. In DNA form, the CDR3 reads TGTGCCAGCAGCTCAAACTTGCCTGAAGCTTTCTTT. Translated, it gives CASSSNLPEAFF.

The chain employs TRBV19 and TRBJ2-2; 7 nucleotides align to TRBD1. Germline CDR1 and CDR2: LNHDA and SQIVND (reference sequence). V gave up 4 bases and J gave up 7 bases; unmatched junction bases: 9. The CDR3 extends over 15 amino acids. CDR3 DNA: TGTGCCAGTAGTACACCAGGGACAGCTCTCGGGGAGCTGTTTTTT. This translates into CASSTPGTALGELFF.

The V and J genes are TRBV4-2 and TRBJ1-6; D may be TRBD1 (5 bases). The CDR3 has 16 amino acids. Trimming took 0 bases from V and 3 from J, leaving 9 bases between them. Germline V gene data show CDR1 as LGHNA and CDR2 as YNFKEQ. The CDR3 region has the DNA TGTGCCAGCAGCCAAGAAAGGGGCAGCTATAATTCACCCCTCCACTTT. Amino acid sequence: CASSQERGSYNSPLHF.

CDR3 DNA: TGTGCCAGCAGCTGGACAGGCTTGAACACTGAAGCTTTCTTT. This encodes CASSWTGLNTEAFF. The rearrangement uses TRBV5-5 and TRBJ1-1; 7 bases match TRBD1. V was clipped by 3 bases and J by 0 bases; unmatched bases: 2. This CDR3 region has 14 residues. Germline CDR1 reads SGHKS; CDR2 reads YYEKEE (reference sequence).

The chain has TRBV6-4 and TRBJ1-2; D uncertain. The CDR3 is 13 residues long. CDR1 is MRHNA and CDR2 is SNTAGT in the germline V gene. V shed 0 bases and J shed 8 bases, with 10 bases lying between them. The CDR3 DNA reads TGTGCCAGCAGTGACTCTACGGGAGGCGGCTACACCTTC. This gives the protein CASSDSTGGGYTF.

The chain carries TRBV27 and TRBJ1-1; D call uncertain. Germline V gene sequence: CDR1 MNHEY, CDR2 SMNVEV (reference sequence). The CDR3 runs 16 residues. V lost 2 bases to trimming and J lost 4 bases, with 17 bases between them. DNA of the CDR3: TGTGCCAGCAGTTTAAATGTTTGGAGTACCGGCACTGAAGCTTTCTTT. As protein: CASSLNVWSTGTEAFF.

The gene calls are TRBV6-5 and TRBJ2-5; 10 bases match TRBD2. After removal of 4 bases from V and 4 bases from J, the junction contained 3 bases not matched to a gene. The CDR3 covers 14 residues. CDR1 and CDR2 (germline): MNHEY, SVGAGI. The CDR3 reads CASSLSGGAETQYF. The CDR3 DNA follows: TGTGCCAGCAGTTTAAGCGGGGGGGCAGAGACCCAGTACTTC.

Comment on this clone: At one end the junction does not follow the germline gene, possibly because of a read error. The V gene is TRBV7-7, the J gene TRBJ2-5, with D maybe TRBD2 (7 bases). There are 14 residues in the CDR3. From germline, CDR1 is SSHAT and CDR2 FNYEAQ (reference sequence). The CDR3 here is CASSGGGWEETQYF. The CDR3 bases are TGTGCTAGCAGCGGCGGGGGCTGGGAGGAGACCCAGTACTTC.

Here the CDR3 reads CASSQDRGRTYNEQFF. CDR3 DNA: TGCGCCAGCAGCCAAGACAGGGGTCGAACCTACAATGAGCAGTTCTTC. The chain employs TRBV4-1 and TRBJ2-1, with D perhaps matching TRBD1 (6 bases). Between the trimmed V and J ends, which lost 0 bases and 2 bases, there was a span of 11 bases. This CDR3 has 16 residues. CDR1 and CDR2 (germline): MGHRA, YSYEKL.